The clone carrying this T cell receptor beta chain was picked up one time. Donors were healthy Caucasian individuals from Russia aged roughly 6 to 95. Per sample, a minimum of 6.5 million PBMCs were isolated. The sample comes from a study of blood T cells in healthy people across ages. The CDR3 spans 13 residues. Germline V gives CDR1 SGHDN, CDR2 FVKESK. The V gene lost 7 bases and the J gene lost 4 bases, with 10 bases spanning the gap. With a J-beta primer mix and a sample-barcoded 5' primer, a second PCR ran 7 to 11 cycles. TCRdb reanalysed the 5' RACE reads using MiXCR and keeps one entry per CDR3 protein. The profile shows around 710,000 distinct CDR3 sequences, around 40% of them singletons.

This clonotype originated in a woman aged 60-75 years in good health. Sequencing used blood. The rearrangement uses TRBV14 and TRBJ1-4, with D possibly being TRBD1 (5 bases). The CDR3 is CASMRGRNEKLFF. The DNA of the CDR3 is TGTGCCAGCATGCGGGGACGTAATGAAAAACTGTTTTTT.